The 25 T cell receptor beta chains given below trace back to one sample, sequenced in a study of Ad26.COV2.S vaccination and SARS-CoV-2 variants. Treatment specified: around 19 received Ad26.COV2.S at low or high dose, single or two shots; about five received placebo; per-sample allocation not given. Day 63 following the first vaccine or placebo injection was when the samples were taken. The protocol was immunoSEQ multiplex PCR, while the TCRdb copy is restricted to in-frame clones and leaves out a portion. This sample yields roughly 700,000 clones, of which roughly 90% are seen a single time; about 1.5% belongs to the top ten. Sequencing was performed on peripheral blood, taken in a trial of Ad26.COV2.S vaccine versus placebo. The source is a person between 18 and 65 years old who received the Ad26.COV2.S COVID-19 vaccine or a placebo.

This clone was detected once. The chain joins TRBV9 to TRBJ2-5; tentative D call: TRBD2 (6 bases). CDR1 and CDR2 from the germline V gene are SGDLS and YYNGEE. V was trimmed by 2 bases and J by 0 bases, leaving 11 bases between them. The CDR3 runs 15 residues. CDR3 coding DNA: TGTGCCAGCAGCGTGGGCTGGGGGGACCAAGAGACCCAGTACTTC. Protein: CASSVGWGDQETQYF.

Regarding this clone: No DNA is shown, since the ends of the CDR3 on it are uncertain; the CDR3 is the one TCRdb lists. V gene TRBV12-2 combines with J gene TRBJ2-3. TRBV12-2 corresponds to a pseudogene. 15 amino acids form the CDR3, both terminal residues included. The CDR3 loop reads CASRVGWGARDTQYF.

CDR3 DNA: TGTGCTAGTGCCCCTGGACAGGCGGGCTATGGCTACACCTTC. Protein: CASAPGQAGYGYTF. The chain is built from TRBV12-5 and TRBJ1-2; 7 nucleotides line up with TRBD1. Germline values: CDR1 LGHNT, CDR2 FRNRAP. Unmatched junction bases numbered 9, after V lost 7 bases and J lost 4 bases. The CDR3 sequence is 14 residues long.

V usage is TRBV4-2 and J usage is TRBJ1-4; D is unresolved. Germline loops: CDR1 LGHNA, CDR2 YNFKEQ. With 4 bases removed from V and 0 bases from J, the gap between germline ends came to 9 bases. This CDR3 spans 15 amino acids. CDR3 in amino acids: CASSPRTATNEKLFF. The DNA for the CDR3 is TGTGCCAGCAGCCCCCGTACTGCAACTAATGAAAAACTGTTTTTT.

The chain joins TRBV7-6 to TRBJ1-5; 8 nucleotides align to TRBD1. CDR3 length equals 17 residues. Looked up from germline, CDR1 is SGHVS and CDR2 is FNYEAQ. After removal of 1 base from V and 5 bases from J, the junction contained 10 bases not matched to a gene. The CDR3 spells CASSLGQGAALDQPQHF. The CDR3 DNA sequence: TGTGCCAGCAGCTTAGGGCAGGGGGCGGCTTTAGATCAGCCCCAGCATTTT.

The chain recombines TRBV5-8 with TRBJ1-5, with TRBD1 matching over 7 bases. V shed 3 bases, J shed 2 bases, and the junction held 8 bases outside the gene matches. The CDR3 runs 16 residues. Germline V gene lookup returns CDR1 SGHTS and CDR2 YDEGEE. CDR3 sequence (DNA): TGTGCCAGCAGCTCGCGACAGGGAAGAGGCAATCAGCCCCAGCATTTT. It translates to CASSSRQGRGNQPQHF.

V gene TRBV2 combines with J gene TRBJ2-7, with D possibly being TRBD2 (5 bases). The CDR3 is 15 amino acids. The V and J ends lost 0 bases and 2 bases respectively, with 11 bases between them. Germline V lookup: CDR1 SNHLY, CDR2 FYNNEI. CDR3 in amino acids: CASSEARADTYEQYF. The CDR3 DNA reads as TGTGCCAGCAGTGAAGCGCGGGCTGATACCTACGAGCAGTACTTC.

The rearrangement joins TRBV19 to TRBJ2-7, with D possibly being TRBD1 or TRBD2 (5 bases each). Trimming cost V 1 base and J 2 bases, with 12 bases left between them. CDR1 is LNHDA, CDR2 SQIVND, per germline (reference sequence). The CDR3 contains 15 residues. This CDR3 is CASSIVPGPTYEQYF. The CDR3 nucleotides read TGTGCCAGTAGTATAGTGCCGGGACCAACCTACGAGCAGTACTTC.

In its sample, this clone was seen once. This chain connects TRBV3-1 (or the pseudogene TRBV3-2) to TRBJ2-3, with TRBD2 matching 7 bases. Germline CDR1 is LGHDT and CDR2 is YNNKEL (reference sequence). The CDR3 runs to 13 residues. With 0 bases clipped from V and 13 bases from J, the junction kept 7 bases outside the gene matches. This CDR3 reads CASSQDQGLREYF. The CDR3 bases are TGTGCCAGCAGCCAAGATCAGGGACTAAGGGAGTATTTT.

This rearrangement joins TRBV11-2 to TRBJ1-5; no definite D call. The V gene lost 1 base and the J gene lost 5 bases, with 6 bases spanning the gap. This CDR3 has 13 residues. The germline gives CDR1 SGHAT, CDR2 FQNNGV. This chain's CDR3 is CASSLGIYQPQHF. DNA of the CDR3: TGTGCCAGCAGCTTAGGCATATATCAGCCCCAGCATTTT.

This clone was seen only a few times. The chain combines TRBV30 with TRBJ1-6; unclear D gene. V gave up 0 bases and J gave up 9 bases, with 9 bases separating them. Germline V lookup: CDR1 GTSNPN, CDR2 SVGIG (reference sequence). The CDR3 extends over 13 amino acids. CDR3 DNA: TGTGCCTGGAGTGTAGAAGGACGTTCACCCCTCCACTTT. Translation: CAWSVEGRSPLHF.

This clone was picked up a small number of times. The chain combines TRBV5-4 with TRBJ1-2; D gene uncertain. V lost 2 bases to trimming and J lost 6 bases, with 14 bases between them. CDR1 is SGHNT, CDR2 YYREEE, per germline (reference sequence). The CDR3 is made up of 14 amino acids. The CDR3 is CASSFAGWEDGYTF. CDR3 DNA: TGTGCCAGCAGCTTCGCGGGTTGGGAGGATGGCTACACCTTC.

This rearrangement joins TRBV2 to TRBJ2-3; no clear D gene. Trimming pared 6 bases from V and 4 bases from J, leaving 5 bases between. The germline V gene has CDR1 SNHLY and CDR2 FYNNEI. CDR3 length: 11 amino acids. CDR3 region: CASRLADTQYF. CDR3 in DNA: TGTGCCAGCAGGCTAGCAGATACGCAGTATTTT.

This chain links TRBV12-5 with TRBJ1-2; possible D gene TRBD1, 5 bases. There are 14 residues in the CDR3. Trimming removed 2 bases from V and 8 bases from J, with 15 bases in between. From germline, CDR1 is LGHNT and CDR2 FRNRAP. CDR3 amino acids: CASGLSPTDPGYTF. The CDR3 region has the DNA TGTGCTAGTGGTTTGTCGCCGACAGACCCAGGCTACACCTTC.

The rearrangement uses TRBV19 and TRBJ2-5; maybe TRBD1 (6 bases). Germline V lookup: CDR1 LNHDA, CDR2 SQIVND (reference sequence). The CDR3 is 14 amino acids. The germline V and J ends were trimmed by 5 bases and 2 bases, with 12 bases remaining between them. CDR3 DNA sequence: TGTGCCAGTAGTCCGGGGACATTTCAAGAGACCCAGTACTTC. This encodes CASSPGTFQETQYF.

The CDR3 nucleotides read TGCGCCAGCAGCTTGGACGTGGGGAACACTGAAGCTTTCTTT. This sequence encodes CASSLDVGNTEAFF. V and J are TRBV5-1 and TRBJ1-1; no reliable D call. Germline V lookup: CDR1 SGHRS, CDR2 YFSETQ. The CDR3 has 14 amino acids. Trimming removed 0 bases at V and 1 base at J, with 7 bases between. Together with reference TRBV5-1 and TRBJ1-1, the CDR3 gives the full variable domain: KAGVTQTPRYLIKTRGQQVTLSCSPISGHRSVSWYQQTPGQGLQFLFEYFSETQRNKGNFPGRFSGRQFSNSRSEMNVSTLELGDSALYLCASSLDVGNTEAFFGQGTRLTVV.

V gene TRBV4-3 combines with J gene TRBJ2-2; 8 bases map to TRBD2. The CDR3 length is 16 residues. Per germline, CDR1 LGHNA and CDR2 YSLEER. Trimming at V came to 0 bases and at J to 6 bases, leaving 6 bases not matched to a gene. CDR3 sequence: CASSQDHTSGPGELFF. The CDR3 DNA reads TGCGCCAGCAGCCAAGATCACACTAGCGGCCCCGGGGAGCTGTTTTTT.

DNA of the CDR3: TGTGCCAGCAGTTTCACCCCCGGGACAGGGAACACTGAAGCTTTCTTT. The encoded protein is CASSFTPGTGNTEAFF. The chain combines TRBV27 with TRBJ1-1, with 8 nucleotides matching TRBD1. The CDR3 sequence is 16 residues long. The V gene end was trimmed by 3 bases and the J gene end by 1 base; junction bases not matched to a gene: 7. Germline values: CDR1 MNHEY, CDR2 SMNVEV (reference sequence).

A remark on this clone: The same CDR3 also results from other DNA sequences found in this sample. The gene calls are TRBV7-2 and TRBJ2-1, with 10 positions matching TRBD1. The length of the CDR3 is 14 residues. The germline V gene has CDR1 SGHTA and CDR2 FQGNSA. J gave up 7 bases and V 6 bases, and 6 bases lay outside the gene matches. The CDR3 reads CASRPGQGSNEQFF. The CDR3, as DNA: TGTGCCAGCAGACCGGGACAGGGGTCTAATGAGCAGTTCTTC.

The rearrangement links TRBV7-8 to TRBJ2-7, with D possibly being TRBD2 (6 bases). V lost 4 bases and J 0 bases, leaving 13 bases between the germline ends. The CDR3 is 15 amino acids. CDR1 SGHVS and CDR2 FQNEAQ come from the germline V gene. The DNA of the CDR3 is TGTGCCAGCAGCTCGCAGGAGGGTAGCTCCTACGAGCAGTACTTC. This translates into CASSSQEGSSYEQYF. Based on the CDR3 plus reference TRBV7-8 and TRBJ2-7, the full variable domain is GAGVSQSPRYKVAKRGQDVALRCDPISGHVSLFWYQQALGQGPEFLTYFQNEAQLDKSGLPSDRFFAERPEGSVSTLKIQRTQQEDSAVYLCASSSQEGSSYEQYFGPGTRLTVT.

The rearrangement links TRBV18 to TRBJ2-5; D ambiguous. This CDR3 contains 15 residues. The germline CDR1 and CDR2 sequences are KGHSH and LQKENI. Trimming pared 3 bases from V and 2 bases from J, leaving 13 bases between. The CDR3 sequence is CASSPQVGSQETQYF. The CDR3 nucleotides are TGTGCCAGCTCACCTCAGGTCGGCAGTCAAGAGACCCAGTACTTC.

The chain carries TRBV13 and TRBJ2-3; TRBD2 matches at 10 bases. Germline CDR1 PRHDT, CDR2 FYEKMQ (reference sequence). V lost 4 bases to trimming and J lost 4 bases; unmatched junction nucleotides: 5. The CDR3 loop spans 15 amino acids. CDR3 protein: CASSSPLAGADTQYF. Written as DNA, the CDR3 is TGTGCCAGCAGCTCCCCGCTAGCGGGAGCAGATACGCAGTATTTT.

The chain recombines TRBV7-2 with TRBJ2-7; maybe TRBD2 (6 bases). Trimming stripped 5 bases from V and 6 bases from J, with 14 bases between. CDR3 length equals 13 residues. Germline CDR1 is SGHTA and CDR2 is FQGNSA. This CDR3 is CASSPTSYGEQYF. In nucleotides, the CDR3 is TGTGCCAGCAGCCCGACTAGTTATGGCGAGCAGTACTTC.

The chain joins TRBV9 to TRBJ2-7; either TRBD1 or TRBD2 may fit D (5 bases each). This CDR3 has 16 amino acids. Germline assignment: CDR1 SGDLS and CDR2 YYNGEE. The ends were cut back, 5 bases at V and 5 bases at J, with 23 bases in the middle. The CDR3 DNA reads TGTGCCAGCAGTATGAGGGCTCTAGCTCTCAGGGACGAGCAGTACTTC. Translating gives CASSMRALALRDEQYF.

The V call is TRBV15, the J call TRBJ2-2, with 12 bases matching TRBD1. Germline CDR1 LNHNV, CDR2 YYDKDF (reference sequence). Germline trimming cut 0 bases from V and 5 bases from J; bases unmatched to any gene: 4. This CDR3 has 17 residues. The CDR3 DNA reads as TGTGCCACCAGCAGAGATAGGGGACAGGGGGCTACCGGGGAGCTGTTTTTT. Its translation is CATSRDRGQGATGELFF.